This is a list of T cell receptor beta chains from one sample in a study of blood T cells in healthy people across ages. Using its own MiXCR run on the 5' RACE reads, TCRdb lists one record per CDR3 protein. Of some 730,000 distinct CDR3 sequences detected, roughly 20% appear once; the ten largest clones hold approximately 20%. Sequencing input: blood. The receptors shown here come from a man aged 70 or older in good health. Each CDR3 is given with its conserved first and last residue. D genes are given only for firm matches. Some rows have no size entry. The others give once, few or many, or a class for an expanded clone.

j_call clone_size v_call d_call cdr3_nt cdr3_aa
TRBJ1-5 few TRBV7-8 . TGTGCCAGCAGCTTACAAAGGAGCAATCAGCCCCAGCATTTT CASSLQRSNQPQHF
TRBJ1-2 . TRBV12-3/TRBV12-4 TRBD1 TGTGCCAGCAGTTCGACAGGACAGGGGGTTGCCTATGGCTACACCTTC CASSSTGQGVAYGYTF
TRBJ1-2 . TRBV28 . TGTGCCAGCAGTTTGGGTGCGGGCCGGCTTTTGTATGGCTACACCTTC CASSLGAGRLLYGYTF
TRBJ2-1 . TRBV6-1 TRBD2 TGTGCCAGTTCTAGCGGGAGGGGCTACAATGAGCAGTTCTTC CASSSGRGYNEQFF
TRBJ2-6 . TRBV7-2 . TGTGCCAGCAGCTTATTAGGGGGCGCGGGAGGGGCCAACGTCCTGACTTTC CASSLLGGAGGANVLTF
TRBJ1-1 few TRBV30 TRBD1 TGTGCCTGGAGCCCGGGACAGACGAACACTGAAGCTTTCTTT CAWSPGQTNTEAFF
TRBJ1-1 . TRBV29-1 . TGCAGCGGTACAGAGGGGACTGAAGCTTTCTTT CSGTEGTEAFF
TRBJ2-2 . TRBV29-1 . TGCAGCGTTGACCGCCAGAACACCGGGGAGCTGTTTTTT CSVDRQNTGELFF
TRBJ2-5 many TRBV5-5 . TGTGCCAGCAGCTCCCAGCCTCAAGAGACCCAGTACTTC CASSSQPQETQYF
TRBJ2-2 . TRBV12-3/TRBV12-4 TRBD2 TGTACCAGCAGCCCGGTTGGGACTAGCGTCAACAGACCCGGGGAGCTGTTTTTT CTSSPVGTSVNRPGELFF
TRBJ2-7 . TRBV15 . TGCGCCACCAGCGCAGAGACGGACAGCTCCTACGAGCAGTACTTC CATSAETDSSYEQYF
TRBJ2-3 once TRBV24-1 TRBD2 TGTGCCACCACAAACGGCGGGAGCATGGATACGCAGTATTTT CATTNGGSMDTQYF
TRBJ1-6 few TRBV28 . TGTGCCAGCAGTTTGTTTCGGAATTCACCCCTCCACTTT CASSLFRNSPLHF
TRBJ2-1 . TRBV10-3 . TGTGCCATCAGTGAAAGGGGACGGGAGAATGAGCAGTTCTTC CAISERGRENEQFF